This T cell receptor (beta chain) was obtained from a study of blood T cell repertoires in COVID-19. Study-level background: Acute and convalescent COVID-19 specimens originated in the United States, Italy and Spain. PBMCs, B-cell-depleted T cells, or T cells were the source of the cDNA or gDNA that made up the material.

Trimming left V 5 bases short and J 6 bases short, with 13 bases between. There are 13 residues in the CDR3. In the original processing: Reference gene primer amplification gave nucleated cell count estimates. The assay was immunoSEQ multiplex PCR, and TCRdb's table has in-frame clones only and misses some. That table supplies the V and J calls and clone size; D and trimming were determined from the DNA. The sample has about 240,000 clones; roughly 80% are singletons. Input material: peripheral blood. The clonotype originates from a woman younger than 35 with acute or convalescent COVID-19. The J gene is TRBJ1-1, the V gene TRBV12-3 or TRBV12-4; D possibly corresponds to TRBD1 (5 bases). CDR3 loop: CASSPQGRPEAFF. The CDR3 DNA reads TGTGCCAGCAGTCCGCAGGGTCGTCCTGAAGCTTTCTTT.